This T cell receptor (beta chain) was obtained from a study of CD8 T cells in Susac syndrome (dated by TCRdb to the late 2010s). Regarding the study in general: Whether CD8+ T cell activation and differentiation in Susac syndrome was antigen driven was tested using repertoire sequencing. The clonality of the CD8+ T cell repertoire was compared across about a dozen healthy donors, roughly 14 Susac syndrome patients and around 16 multiple sclerosis patients. Paper-wide results and their limitations: The number of individuals in the TCR sequencing and HLA analysis was acknowledged as relatively small.

Trimming removed 6 bases from V and 1 base from J, leaving 9 bases between the germline ends. Including both end residues, the CDR3 is 13 amino acids long. Only the CDR3 portion is preserved as DNA: 39 bases, with reading frame beginning at the first base. The CDR1 and CDR2 encoded by the germline V gene are LGHNA and YSLEER. Details on this clonotype: The antigen it recognizes is unknown. The CDR3 carries no conserved terminal phenylalanine or tryptophan, so it likely arises from a read error.

RNA was extracted with the RNeasy kit and 0.5 to 1 ug was reverse transcribed using random hexamers. TCR beta CDR3 regions were amplified with the immunoSEQ multiplex PCR assay covering 54 Vbeta and 13 Jbeta segments. PCR amplification bias was corrected using a synthetic template baseline for primer optimization and computational correction. The paper's processing steps were these. Reads were annotated to V, D and J genes per IMGT and analyzed with immunoSEQ Analyzer, keeping only productive sequences. Clonality was calculated as one minus the Shannon entropy normalized by log2 of the number of productive unique sequences. For each patient and control, public and private clones were evaluated within the 100 most prevalent clones. Clones were defined as Susac-specific if absent from the healthy and MS cohorts, from 1052 published viral clones and from other ImmuneACCESS disease sequences. TCRdb handled the public reads itself, with Q25 trimming in fastp and clone calling in MiXCR, and kept productive beta chains. Each CDR3 protein appears once, grouped with its most common genes and DNA. The V and J calls shown here were made by TCRdb, not taken from the authors' results. The sample has 250,000 to 300,000 distinct CDR3 sequences on record, roughly 85% of them singletons. The ten largest clonotypes hold 0.2% to 0.25% of the sample.

Peripheral blood CD8+ and CD4+ T cells from healthy donors, Susac syndrome patients and multiple sclerosis patients were profiled using high-throughput TCR beta sequencing. Multiple sclerosis controls were treatment-naive patients with stable or active relapsing-remitting disease fulfilling revised McDonald criteria. CD8+ TEMRA cells were enriched by FACS, while bulk CD8+ and CD4+ T cells were purified by magnetic negative isolation. Blood was collected in EDTA tubes and processed within 24 hours, with PBMCs isolated through density gradient centrifugation. PBMCs intended for TCR sequencing were cryopreserved in liquid nitrogen and thawed later in a water bath at 37 degrees C. Purity of sorted or isolated CD4+, CD8+ and CD8+ TEMRA cells was at least 90%.

This sequence originates from a human donor with multiple sclerosis. The rearranged segments are TRBV4-3 and TRBJ1-1, with a tentative D gene TRBD1 over 6 matching bases. The sample consisted of CD8+ T cells from PBMCs. The CDR3 corresponds to CASRDSRNTEAFL. In nucleotides, the sequence is TGCGCCAGCAGGGACAGCAGGAACACTGAAGCTTTCCTT.